The 23 T cell receptor beta chains below come from one sample, sequenced in a study of blood T cell repertoires in COVID-19. The protocol was immunoSEQ multiplex PCR, while the TCRdb copy is restricted to in-frame clones and leaves out a portion. Of roughly 310,000 clones listed, over 75% are singletons. The sample was PBMCs or T cells enriched from blood (not recorded which). The receptors were sampled from a woman aged 40 to 50 who had recovered from COVID-19.

J is TRBJ2-3 and V is TRBV5-1, with 9 bases that match TRBD1. The CDR3 runs to 15 residues. CDR1 SGHRS and CDR2 YFSETQ come from the germline V gene. The V gene end was trimmed by 4 bases and the J gene end by 3 bases; junction bases not matched to a gene: 6. The CDR3 DNA reads TGCGCCAGCAGCCCAGGGACAGGGCGGACAGATACGCAGTATTTT. Amino acids: CASSPGTGRTDTQYF. The full variable domain, with the rest looked up from reference TRBV5-1 and TRBJ2-3, is KAGVTQTPRYLIKTRGQQVTLSCSPISGHRSVSWYQQTPGQGLQFLFEYFSETQRNKGNFPGRFSGRQFSNSRSEMNVSTLELGDSALYLCASSPGTGRTDTQYFGPGTRLTVL.

V and J are TRBV4-2 and TRBJ2-7, with 9 bases matching TRBD2. Germline values: CDR1 LGHNA, CDR2 YNFKEQ. The V segment lost 0 bases and the J segment 4 bases; nucleotides outside the gene matches: 7. The CDR3 totals 16 residues. The CDR3 nucleotides are TGTGCCAGCAGCCAAGATGCGGGAGGGGGGATTTACGAGCAGTACTTC. It translates to CASSQDAGGGIYEQYF.

The chain uses TRBV4-3 and TRBJ2-7, with 10 bases aligning to TRBD1. The CDR3 is made up of 14 amino acids. The trim removed 6 bases at V and 3 bases at J, leaving 5 bases unmatched. The V gene's germline CDR1 is LGHNA and CDR2 YSLEER. This CDR3 is CASRRTGGNYEQYF. The CDR3, as DNA: TGCGCCAGCAGACGGACAGGGGGTAACTACGAGCAGTACTTC.

The V and J genes are TRBV30 and TRBJ1-1, with 11 bases lining up with TRBD1. The CDR3 runs to 13 residues. The V and J ends lost 0 bases and 10 bases, in that order; junction bases with no gene match: 4. CDR1 and CDR2 from the germline V gene are GTSNPN and SVGIG (reference sequence). The CDR3 nucleotides are TGTGCCTGGAGTGTAGGACAGGGGGCGAGAGCTTTCTTT. This encodes CAWSVGQGARAFF.

The genes are TRBV30 and TRBJ2-1; TRBD1 agrees at 8 bases. Unmatched junction bases numbered 4, after V lost 5 bases and J lost 7 bases. Germline loops: CDR1 GTSNPN, CDR2 SVGIG (reference sequence). The CDR3 has 12 residues. CDR3 loop: CAWGQGENEQFF. The CDR3 bases are TGTGCCTGGGGACAGGGTGAGAATGAGCAGTTCTTC.

This clone was seen a handful of times. V is TRBV28 and J is TRBJ2-2, with D perhaps TRBD1 (6 bases). V was trimmed by 7 bases and J by 6 bases, leaving 9 bases between them. This CDR3 region has 12 residues. Germline V CDR1 and CDR2: MDHEN, SYDVKM. CDR3 region: CASIEGAGELFF. The CDR3 region has the DNA TGTGCCAGCATCGAGGGGGCCGGGGAGCTGTTTTTT.

This clone was seen only a few times. V usage is TRBV19 and J usage is TRBJ1-5; 7 positions match TRBD1. Trimming took 7 bases from V and 0 from J; bases not matched to a gene: 9. CDR1 LNHDA and CDR2 SQIVND come from the germline V gene (reference sequence). This CDR3 contains 16 residues. The CDR3 protein is CASKPDRTYSNQPQHF. CDR3 bases: TGTGCCAGTAAACCGGACAGGACTTATAGCAATCAGCCCCAGCATTTT.

The chain uses TRBV7-9 and TRBJ2-3; D not resolved. V was clipped by 5 bases and J by 6 bases, with 6 bases between them. This CDR3 comprises 11 residues. Germline CDR1 is SEHNR and CDR2 is FQNEAQ (reference sequence). Here the CDR3 reads CASSNMDTQYF. CDR3 nucleotide sequence: TGTGCCAGCAGCAATATGGATACGCAGTATTTT.

The chain couples TRBV7-9 to TRBJ2-2; unclear D gene. CDR3 length: 14 amino acids. V lost 5 bases and J lost 7, with 14 bases in between. Germline lookup yields CDR1 SEHNR and CDR2 FQNEAQ (reference sequence). The CDR3 loop is CASSPVIVLGELFF. Written as DNA, the CDR3 is TGTGCCAGCAGCCCTGTGATCGTACTCGGGGAGCTGTTTTTT.

This clone was detected once. The chain is built from TRBV29-1 and TRBJ1-2, with D uncertain. Germline CDR1 reads SQVTM; CDR2 reads ANQGSEA. This CDR3 region has 11 residues. V dropped 5 bases and J dropped 3 bases, with 7 bases sitting between them. CDR3 sequence: CSVPRYYGYTF. The CDR3 bases are TGCAGCGTTCCCAGGTACTATGGCTACACCTTC.

The chain carries TRBV10-2 and TRBJ1-5, with 7 bases aligning to TRBD1. The CDR3 runs to 16 residues. V shed 1 base, J shed 7 bases, and the junction held 10 bases outside the gene matches. Per the germline V gene, CDR1 is WSHSY and CDR2 is SAAADI. CDR3 nucleotide sequence: TGCGCCAGCAGTGAGTGGATGAACACAGGGGACCAGCCCCAGCATTTT. As protein: CASSEWMNTGDQPQHF.

V and J are TRBV7-3 and TRBJ1-1; no definite D call. In germline, CDR1 is SGHTA, CDR2 FQGTGA. Trimming removed 1 base from V and 5 bases from J, with 8 bases in between. CDR3 length equals 13 residues. The CDR3, as DNA: TGTGCCAGCAGCTTAAGTACGGGAACTGAAGCTTTCTTT. Translating it yields CASSLSTGTEAFF.

The CDR3 DNA follows: TGCGCCAGCAGCCCTCGGACTAGCGGGGTGTACAATGAGCAGTTCTTC. Its translation: CASSPRTSGVYNEQFF. This rearrangement joins TRBV4-1 to TRBJ2-1; 12 nucleotides line up with TRBD2. This CDR3 has 16 residues. Trimming took 4 bases from V and 4 from J; bases not matched to a gene: 5. Germline V gene data show CDR1 as MGHRA and CDR2 as YSYEKL.

This clone was counted a single time. V gene TRBV28 combines with J gene TRBJ1-1; D remains unclear. Trimming removed 5 bases from V and 11 bases from J, with 18 bases in between. Per germline, CDR1 MDHEN and CDR2 SYDVKM. The CDR3 totals 13 residues. This chain's CDR3 is CASSPITRARAFF. The CDR3 DNA sequence: TGTGCCAGCAGTCCAATTACGAGGGCCAGGGCTTTCTTT.

In nucleotides, the CDR3 is TGTGCAAGTCGCTTAGTGGGACTAGCGGGAGGTGCCTACAATGAGCAGTTCTTC. Amino acids: CASRLVGLAGGAYNEQFF. The J gene is TRBJ2-1, the V gene TRBV12-2; the table's D call TRBD2 went unverified against the DNA. TRBV12-2 is an annotated pseudogene. The CDR3 spans 18 residues.

The chain is built from TRBV20-1 and TRBJ2-7; D is perhaps TRBD1 (5 bases). The length of the CDR3 is 11 residues. Germline CDR1 is DFQATT and CDR2 is SNEGSKA (reference sequence). V shed 5 bases and J shed 4 bases, with 9 bases lying between them. The CDR3 DNA follows: TGCAGTGCTGGGCCAGGGTACGAGCAGTACTTC. This codes for CSAGPGYEQYF.

The chain joins TRBV5-5 to TRBJ2-5; 8 nucleotides align to TRBD2. CDR1 is SGHKS, CDR2 YYEKEE, per germline (reference sequence). J lost 5 bases, V lost 5 bases, and 11 bases had no gene match. CDR3 length: 15 residues. The CDR3 loop is CASRGPGLEIETQYF. The CDR3 nucleotides read TGTGCCAGCAGGGGTCCGGGACTAGAAATTGAGACCCAGTACTTC.

This clone was seen once. V gene TRBV7-9 combines with J gene TRBJ2-3; the D is unclear. V lost 1 base, J lost 2 bases, and 10 bases lay in between. The CDR3 sequence is 15 residues long. CDR1 SEHNR and CDR2 FQNEAQ come from the germline V gene (reference sequence). The CDR3 spells CASSLVTTFTDTQYF. The CDR3 DNA is TGTGCCAGCAGCTTAGTAACGACTTTCACAGATACGCAGTATTTT.

The chain links TRBV19 to TRBJ2-5; 10 nucleotides agree with TRBD1. The CDR3 is 18 amino acids. Germline CDR1 and CDR2: LNHDA and SQIVND (reference sequence). V dropped 2 bases and J dropped 2; count of bases not matched to a gene: 11. The DNA for the CDR3 is TGTGCCAGTAGTATAAGTACCGGGACAGGGGACAGTCAAGAGACCCAGTACTTC. It codes for CASSISTGTGDSQETQYF.

The V and J genes are TRBV10-3 and TRBJ1-4; D is uncertain. Germline V gives CDR1 ENHRY, CDR2 SYGVKD. V dropped 10 bases and J dropped 7 bases, with 19 bases sitting between them. The CDR3 is made up of 14 amino acids. The CDR3 DNA is TGTGCCACCAAGACGACTATCGACGGTGAAAAACTGTTTTTT. Translating it yields CATKTTIDGEKLFF.

This chain uses TRBV6-5 with TRBJ1-6; TRBD1 matches 7 bases. With 4 bases clipped from V and 11 bases from J, the junction kept 5 bases outside the gene matches. This CDR3 has 13 amino acids. Germline values: CDR1 MNHEY, CDR2 SVGAGI. Written as DNA, the CDR3 is TGTGCCAGCAGTTCTCAACAGGGGACACCCCTCCACTTT. Translating it yields CASSSQQGTPLHF.

CDR3 loop: CASSPQAVSYEQYF. CDR3 sequence (DNA): TGTGCCAGCTCACCACAAGCCGTTAGTTACGAGCAGTACTTC. The chain links TRBV18 to TRBJ2-7; D remains ambiguous. The CDR3 covers 14 residues. V gave up 1 base and J gave up 4 bases, with 11 bases separating them. Per germline, CDR1 KGHSH and CDR2 LQKENI.

This sequence joins TRBV6-6 and TRBJ1-2; 9 nucleotides agree with TRBD1. The CDR3 sequence is 15 residues long. The V gene end was trimmed by 2 bases and the J gene end by 5 bases; junction bases not matched to a gene: 6. Per germline, CDR1 MNHNY and CDR2 SVGAGI (reference sequence). CDR3 DNA: TGTGCCAGCAGTTACCTCGGGACAGGGTTATATGGCTACACCTTC. Its protein is CASSYLGTGLYGYTF.